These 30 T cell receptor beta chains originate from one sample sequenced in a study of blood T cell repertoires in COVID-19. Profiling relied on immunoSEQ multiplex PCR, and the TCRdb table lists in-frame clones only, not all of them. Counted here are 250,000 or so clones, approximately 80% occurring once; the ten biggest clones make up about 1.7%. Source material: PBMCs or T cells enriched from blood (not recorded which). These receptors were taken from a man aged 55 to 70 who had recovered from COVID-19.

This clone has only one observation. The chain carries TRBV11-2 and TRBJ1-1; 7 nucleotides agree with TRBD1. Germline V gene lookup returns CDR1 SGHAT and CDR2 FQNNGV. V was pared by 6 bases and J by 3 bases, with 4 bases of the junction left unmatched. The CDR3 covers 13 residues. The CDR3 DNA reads TGTGCCAGCAGGCACAGGGGTGACACTGAAGCTTTCTTT. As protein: CASRHRGDTEAFF.

The CDR3 sequence: CASSVRDRFNEKLFF. CDR3 nucleotide sequence: TGTGCCAGCAGCGTTCGGGACAGGTTTAATGAAAAACTGTTTTTT. The chain uses TRBV5-8 and TRBJ1-4; 8 bases line up with TRBD1. Losses at the gene ends were 4 bases for V and 4 bases for J; bases not matched to a gene: 6. Germline V gene lookup returns CDR1 SGHTS and CDR2 YDEGEE. The CDR3 length is 15 residues.

The CDR3 loop reads CASSPSGTFGPEAFF. In DNA, the CDR3 is TGTGCCAGCTCACCATCGGGGACATTCGGGCCTGAAGCTTTCTTT. The V call is TRBV18, the J call TRBJ1-1; TRBD1 might be the D (6 bases). V shed 2 bases and J shed 6 bases, with 16 bases lying between them. Germline V CDR1 and CDR2: KGHSH, LQKENI. The CDR3 is 15 residues long.

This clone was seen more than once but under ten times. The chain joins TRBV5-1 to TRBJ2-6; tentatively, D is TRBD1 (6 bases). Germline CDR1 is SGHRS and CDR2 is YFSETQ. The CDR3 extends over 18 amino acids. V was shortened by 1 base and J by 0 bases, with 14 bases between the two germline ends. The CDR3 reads CASSLRSGALSGANVLTF. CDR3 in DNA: TGCGCCAGCAGCTTGAGGTCAGGGGCGCTCTCTGGGGCCAACGTCCTGACTTTC.

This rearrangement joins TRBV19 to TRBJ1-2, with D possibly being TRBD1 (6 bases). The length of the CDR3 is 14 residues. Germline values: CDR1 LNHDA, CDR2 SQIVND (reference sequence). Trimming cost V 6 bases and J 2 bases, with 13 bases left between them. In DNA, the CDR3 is TGTGCCAGTAGCAACACCGGGACAAACTATGGCTACACCTTC. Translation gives CASSNTGTNYGYTF.

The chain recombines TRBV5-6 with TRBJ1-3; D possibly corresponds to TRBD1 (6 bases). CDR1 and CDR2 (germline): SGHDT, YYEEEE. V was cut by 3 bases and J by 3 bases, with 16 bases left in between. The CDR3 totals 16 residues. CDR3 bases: TGTGCCAGCAGCTATACGACAGGCTCGGTTGGAAACACCATATATTTT. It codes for CASSYTTGSVGNTIYF.

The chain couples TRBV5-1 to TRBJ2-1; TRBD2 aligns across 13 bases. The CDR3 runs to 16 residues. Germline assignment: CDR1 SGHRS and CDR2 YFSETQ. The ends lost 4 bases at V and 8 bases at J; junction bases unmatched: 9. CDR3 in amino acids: CASSKPTSGGADEQFF. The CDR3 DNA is TGCGCCAGCAGCAAACCCACTAGCGGGGGGGCCGATGAGCAGTTCTTC.

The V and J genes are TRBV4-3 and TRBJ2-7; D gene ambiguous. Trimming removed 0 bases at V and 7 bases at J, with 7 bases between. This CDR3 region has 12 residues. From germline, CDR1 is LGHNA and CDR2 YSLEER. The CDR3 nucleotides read TGCGCCAGCAGCCAAGACCTCGGGGAGCAGTACTTC. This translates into CASSQDLGEQYF.

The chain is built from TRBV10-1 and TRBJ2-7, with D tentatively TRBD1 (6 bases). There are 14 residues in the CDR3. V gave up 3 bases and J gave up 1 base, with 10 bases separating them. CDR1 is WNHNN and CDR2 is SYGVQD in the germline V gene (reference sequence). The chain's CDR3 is CASSDPGQSYEQYF. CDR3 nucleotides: TGCGCCAGCAGTGATCCGGGACAATCCTACGAGCAGTACTTC.

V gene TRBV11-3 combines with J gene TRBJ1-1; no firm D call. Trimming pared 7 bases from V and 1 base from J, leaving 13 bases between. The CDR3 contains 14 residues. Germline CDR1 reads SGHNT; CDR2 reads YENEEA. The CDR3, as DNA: TGTGCCAGCAACAAGGTTGGAGGGAACACTGAAGCTTTCTTT. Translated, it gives CASNKVGGNTEAFF.

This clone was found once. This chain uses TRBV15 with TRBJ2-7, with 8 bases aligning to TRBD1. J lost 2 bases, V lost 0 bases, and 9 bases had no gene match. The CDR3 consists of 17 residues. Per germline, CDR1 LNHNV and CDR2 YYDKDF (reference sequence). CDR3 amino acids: CATSRDFGTGGTYEQYF. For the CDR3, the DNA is TGTGCCACCAGCAGAGACTTCGGCACAGGGGGTACCTACGAGCAGTACTTC.

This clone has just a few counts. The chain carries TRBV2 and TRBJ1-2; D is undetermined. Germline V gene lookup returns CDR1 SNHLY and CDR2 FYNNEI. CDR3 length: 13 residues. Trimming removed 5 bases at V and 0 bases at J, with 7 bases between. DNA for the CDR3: TGTGCCAGCAGTAAGACAACTAACTATGGCTACACCTTC. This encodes CASSKTTNYGYTF.

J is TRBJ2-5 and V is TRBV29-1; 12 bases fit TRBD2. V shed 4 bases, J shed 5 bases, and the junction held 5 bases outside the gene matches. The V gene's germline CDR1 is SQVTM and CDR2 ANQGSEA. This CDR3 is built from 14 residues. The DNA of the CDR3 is TGCAGCGTTGCTAGCGGGGGGGCCGGTGAGACCCAGTACTTC. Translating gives CSVASGGAGETQYF.

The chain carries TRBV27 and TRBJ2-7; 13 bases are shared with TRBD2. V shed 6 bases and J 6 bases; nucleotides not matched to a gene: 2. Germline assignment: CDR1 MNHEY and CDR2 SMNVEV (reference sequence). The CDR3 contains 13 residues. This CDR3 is CASRGLAGREQYF. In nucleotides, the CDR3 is TGTGCCAGCAGGGGACTAGCGGGGCGCGAGCAGTACTTC.

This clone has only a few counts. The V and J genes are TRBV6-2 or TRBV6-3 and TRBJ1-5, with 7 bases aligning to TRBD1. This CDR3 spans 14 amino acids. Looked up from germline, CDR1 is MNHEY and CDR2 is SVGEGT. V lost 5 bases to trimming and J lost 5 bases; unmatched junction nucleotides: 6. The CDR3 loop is CASSPDRVDQPQHF. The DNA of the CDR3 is TGTGCCAGCAGTCCCGACAGGGTGGATCAGCCCCAGCATTTT.

CDR3 sequence reads: CASSFSVETQYF. In DNA, the CDR3 is TGTGCCAGCAGCTTTTCAGTAGAGACCCAGTACTTC. The rearrangement uses TRBV5-6 and TRBJ2-5; the D is unclear. V was shortened by 2 bases and J by 4 bases, with 6 bases between the two germline ends. Germline V lookup: CDR1 SGHDT, CDR2 YYEEEE. This CDR3 contains 12 residues.

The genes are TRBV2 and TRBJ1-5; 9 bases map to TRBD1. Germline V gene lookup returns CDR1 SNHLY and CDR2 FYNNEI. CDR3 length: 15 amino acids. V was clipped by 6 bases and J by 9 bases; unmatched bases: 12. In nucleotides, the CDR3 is TGTGCCAGCAGCCGGGGACAGGGTGGGGTTGGGCCCCAGCATTTT. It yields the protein CASSRGQGGVGPQHF. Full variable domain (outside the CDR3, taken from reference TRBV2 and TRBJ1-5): EPEVTQTPSHQVTQMGQEVILRCVPISNHLYFYWYRQILGQKVEFLVSFYNNEISEKSEIFDDQFSVERPDGSNFTLKIRSTKLEDSAMYFCASSRGQGGVGPQHFGDGTRLSIL.

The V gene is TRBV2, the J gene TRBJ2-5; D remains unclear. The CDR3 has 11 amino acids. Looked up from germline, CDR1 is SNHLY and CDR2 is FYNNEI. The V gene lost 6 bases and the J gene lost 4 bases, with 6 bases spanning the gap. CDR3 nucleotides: TGTGCCAGCAGCCCCGGAGAGACCCAGTACTTC. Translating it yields CASSPGETQYF.

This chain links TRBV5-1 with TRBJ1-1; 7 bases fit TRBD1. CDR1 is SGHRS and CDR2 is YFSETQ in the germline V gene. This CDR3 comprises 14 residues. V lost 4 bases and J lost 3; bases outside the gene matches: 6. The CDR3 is CASSPGQHDTEAFF. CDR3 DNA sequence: TGCGCCAGCAGCCCGGGACAGCACGACACTGAAGCTTTCTTT. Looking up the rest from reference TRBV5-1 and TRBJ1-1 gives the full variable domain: KAGVTQTPRYLIKTRGQQVTLSCSPISGHRSVSWYQQTPGQGLQFLFEYFSETQRNKGNFPGRFSGRQFSNSRSEMNVSTLELGDSALYLCASSPGQHDTEAFFGQGTRLTVV.

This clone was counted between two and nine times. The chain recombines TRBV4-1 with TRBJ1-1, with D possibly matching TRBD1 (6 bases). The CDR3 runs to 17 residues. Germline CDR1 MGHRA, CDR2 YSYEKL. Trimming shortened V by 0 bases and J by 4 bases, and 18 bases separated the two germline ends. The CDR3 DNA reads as TGCGCCAGCAGCCAAGATTTTACAGGGAGTAGAAGCACTGAAGCTTTCTTT. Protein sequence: CASSQDFTGSRSTEAFF.

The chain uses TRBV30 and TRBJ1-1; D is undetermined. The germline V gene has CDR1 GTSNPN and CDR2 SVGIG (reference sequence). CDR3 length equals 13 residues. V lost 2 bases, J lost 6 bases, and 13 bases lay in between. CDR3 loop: CAWSPGVRAEAFF. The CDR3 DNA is TGTGCCTGGAGTCCCGGGGTTCGCGCTGAAGCTTTCTTT.

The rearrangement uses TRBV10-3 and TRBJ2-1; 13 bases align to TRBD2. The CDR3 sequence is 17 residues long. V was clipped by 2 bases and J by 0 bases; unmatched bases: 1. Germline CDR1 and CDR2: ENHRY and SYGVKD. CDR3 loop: CAISEGLAGDSYNEQFF. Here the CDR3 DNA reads TGTGCCATCAGTGAGGGACTAGCGGGAGACTCCTACAATGAGCAGTTCTTC.

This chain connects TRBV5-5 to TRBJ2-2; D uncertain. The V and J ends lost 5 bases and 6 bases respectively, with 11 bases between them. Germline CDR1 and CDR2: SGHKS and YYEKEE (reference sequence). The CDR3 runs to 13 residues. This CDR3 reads CASSLLPAGELFF. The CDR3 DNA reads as TGTGCCAGCAGTCTCCTTCCAGCCGGGGAGCTGTTTTTT.

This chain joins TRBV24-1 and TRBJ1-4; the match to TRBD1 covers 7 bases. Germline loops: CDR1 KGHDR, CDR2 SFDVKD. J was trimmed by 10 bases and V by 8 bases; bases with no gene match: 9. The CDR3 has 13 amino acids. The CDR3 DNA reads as TGTGCCACCAAGGACCAGGGGGGTGGAAAACTGTTTTTT. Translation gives CATKDQGGGKLFF.

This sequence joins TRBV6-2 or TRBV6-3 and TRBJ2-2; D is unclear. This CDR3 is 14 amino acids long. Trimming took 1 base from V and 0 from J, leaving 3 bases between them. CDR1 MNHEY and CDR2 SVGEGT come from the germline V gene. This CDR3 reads CASSYYSNTGELFF. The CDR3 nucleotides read TGTGCCAGCAGTTACTACTCGAACACCGGGGAGCTGTTTTTT.

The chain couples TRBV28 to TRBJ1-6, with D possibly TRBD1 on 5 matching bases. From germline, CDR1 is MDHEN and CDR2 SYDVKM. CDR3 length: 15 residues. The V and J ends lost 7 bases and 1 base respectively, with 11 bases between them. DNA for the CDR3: TGTGCCAGCAAAGGGGATGGATCCTATAATTCACCCCTCCACTTT. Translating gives CASKGDGSYNSPLHF.

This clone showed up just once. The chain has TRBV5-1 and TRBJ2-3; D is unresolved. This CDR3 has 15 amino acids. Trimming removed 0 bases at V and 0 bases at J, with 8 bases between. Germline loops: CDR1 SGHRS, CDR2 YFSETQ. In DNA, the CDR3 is TGCGCCAGCAGCTTGGGTCCTACTAGCACAGATACGCAGTATTTT. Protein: CASSLGPTSTDTQYF.

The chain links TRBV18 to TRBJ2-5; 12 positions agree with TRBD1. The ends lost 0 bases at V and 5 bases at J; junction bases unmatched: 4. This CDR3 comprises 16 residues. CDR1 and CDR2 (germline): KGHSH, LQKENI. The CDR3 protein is CASSPPGQGARETQYF. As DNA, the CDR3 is TGTGCCAGCTCACCACCGGGACAGGGGGCGCGGGAGACCCAGTACTTC.

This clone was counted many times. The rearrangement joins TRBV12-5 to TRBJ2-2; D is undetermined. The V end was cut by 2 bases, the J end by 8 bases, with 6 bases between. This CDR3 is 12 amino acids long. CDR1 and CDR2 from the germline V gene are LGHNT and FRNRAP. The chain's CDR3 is CASGLNRGELFF. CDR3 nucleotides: TGTGCTAGTGGTTTGAACCGGGGGGAGCTGTTTTTT.

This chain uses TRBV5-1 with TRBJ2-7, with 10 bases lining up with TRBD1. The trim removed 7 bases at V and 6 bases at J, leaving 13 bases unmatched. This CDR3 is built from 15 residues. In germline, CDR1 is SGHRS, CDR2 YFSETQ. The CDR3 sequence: CASSLTETGGPEQYF. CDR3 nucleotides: TGCGCCAGCTCCCTTACCGAGACAGGGGGCCCCGAGCAGTACTTC.